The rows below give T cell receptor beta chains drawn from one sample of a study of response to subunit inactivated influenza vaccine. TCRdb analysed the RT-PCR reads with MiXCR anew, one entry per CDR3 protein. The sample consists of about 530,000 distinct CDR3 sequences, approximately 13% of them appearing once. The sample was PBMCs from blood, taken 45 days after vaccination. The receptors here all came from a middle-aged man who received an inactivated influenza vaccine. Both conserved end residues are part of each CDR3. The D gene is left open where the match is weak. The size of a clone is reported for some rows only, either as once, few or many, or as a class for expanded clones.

TGTGCCAGCAGCCAGTTTCGCGGGGGGGGCACAGATACGCAGTATTTT CASSQFRGGGTDTQYF . TRBV7-2 TRBD2 TRBJ2-3
TGTGCCAGCAGCTTAGATCAGCGTAGCTGGGACCCCATCCAAAACATTCAGTACTTC CASSLDQRSWDPIQNIQYF . TRBV11-2 . TRBJ2-4
TGTGCCATCACAAAAGACAGGAACACTGAAGCTTTCTTT CAITKDRNTEAFF . TRBV10-3 . TRBJ1-1
TGTGCCACCAGTGATCCCCCGACAGGGTACAATGAGCAGTTCTTC CATSDPPTGYNEQFF . TRBV24-1 TRBD1 TRBJ2-1
TGTGCCAGCAGCTTACTCTCCGCTAACTATGGCTACACCTTC CASSLLSANYGYTF few TRBV7-9 . TRBJ1-2
TGTGCCATCAGTGAACGAGGAAGGGCAGGGGATACGCAGTATTTT CAISERGRAGDTQYF many TRBV10-3 . TRBJ2-3
TGTGCCACCCGGGGCGGGGGGCACGGTGAGCAGTTCTTC CATRGGGHGEQFF few TRBV5-6 TRBD2 TRBJ2-1
TGTGCCAGCAGTTACTCGGGTTGGCAGGGCGACAATGAGCAGTTCTTC CASSYSGWQGDNEQFF many TRBV6-5 . TRBJ2-1
TGTGCCAGCAGCTCCCGGGACGGCCAAGAGACCCAGTACTTC CASSSRDGQETQYF many TRBV11-2 . TRBJ2-5
TGTGCCAGCAGCTTAGTAGGGTCACTAGCTCGCCACTACGAGCAGTACTTC CASSLVGSLARHYEQYF few TRBV11-2 . TRBJ2-7
TGTGCCAGCCGACCGGGACTAGCGTACTACAATGAGCAGTTCTTC CASRPGLAYYNEQFF . TRBV6-2/TRBV6-3 TRBD2 TRBJ2-1
TGTGCCAGCAGTGCGAGGACAGCCAACGGGGGAGCTTTCTTT CASSARTANGGAFF . TRBV27 . TRBJ1-1
TGTGCCAGCAGTGCTCTGGGAAGTCAGGAGACCCAGTACTTC CASSALGSQETQYF few TRBV12-3/TRBV12-4 . TRBJ2-5
TGTGCCAGCAGCTTAGTTTCCGGACAGAACTACAATGAGCAGTTCTTC CASSLVSGQNYNEQFF few TRBV7-9 . TRBJ2-1
TGTGCCAGCAGCGTAGGACAGGGTGTGGCTGAAGCTTTCTTT CASSVGQGVAEAFF . TRBV9 TRBD1 TRBJ1-1
TGTGCCAGCAGTTTAATAACCAATGAGCAGTTCTTC CASSLITNEQFF . TRBV12-3/TRBV12-4 . TRBJ2-1
TGTGCCAGCACCAGACAGGGGACCTATGGCTACACCTTC CASTRQGTYGYTF . TRBV11-2 TRBD1 TRBJ1-2
TGTGCCAGCAGCAACCCCGGGACCGCACAGGAGACCCAGTACTTC CASSNPGTAQETQYF . TRBV7-6 . TRBJ2-5
TGCAGTGCTAGAGATCGGGGAATCCTCTACGAGCAGTACTTC CSARDRGILYEQYF many TRBV20-1 . TRBJ2-7
TGTGCCAGCAGCCCTACTAGCGGGAGTTTCAATGAGCAGTTCTTC CASSPTSGSFNEQFF . TRBV7-3 TRBD2 TRBJ2-1
TGCAGTGCTACCAATGAGCAGTTCTTC CSATNEQFF few TRBV20-1 . TRBJ2-1
TGTGCCAGCAGCGCCGCCGAAGCGGGAGGAAACACAGATACGCAGTATTTT CASSAAEAGGNTDTQYF . TRBV7-2 TRBD2 TRBJ2-3
TGCAGTGCTAGCCCGACTAGAGGGGATACGCAGTATTTT CSASPTRGDTQYF . TRBV20-1 . TRBJ2-3
TGCAGTGCTTCCGACAGCTTATTCTCCTACGAGCAGTACTTC CSASDSLFSYEQYF . TRBV20-1 . TRBJ2-7
TGTGCCAGTTACTCAACCTGGCGGGAGGGTTCCTACGAGCAGTACTTC CASYSTWREGSYEQYF many TRBV7-9 TRBD2 TRBJ2-7
TGTGCCAGCAGTCATACATCTCTCTACGAGCAGTACTTC CASSHTSLYEQYF many TRBV7-9 . TRBJ2-7
TGTGCCAGCGATAGCGGGAGTGTATCCGCCGGGGAGCTGTTTTTT CASDSGSVSAGELFF . TRBV12-3/TRBV12-4 TRBD2 TRBJ2-2